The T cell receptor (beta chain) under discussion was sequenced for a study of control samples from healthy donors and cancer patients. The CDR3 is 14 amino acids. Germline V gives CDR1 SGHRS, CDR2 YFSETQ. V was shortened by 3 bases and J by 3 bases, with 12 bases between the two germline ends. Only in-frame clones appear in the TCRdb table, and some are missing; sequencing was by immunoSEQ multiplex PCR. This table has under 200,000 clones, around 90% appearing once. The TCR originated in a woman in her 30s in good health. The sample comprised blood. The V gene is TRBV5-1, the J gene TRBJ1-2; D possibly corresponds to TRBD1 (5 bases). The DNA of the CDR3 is TGCGCCAGCAGCTCCGCCGGGGACTACTATGGCTACACCTTC. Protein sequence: CASSSAGDYYGYTF.